What follows are 25 T cell receptor beta chains derived from one specimen sequenced in a study of cytomegalovirus exposure and HLA in healthy donors. Amplification used 60 Vbeta primers and 13 Jbeta primers. Sequenced by immunoSEQ multiplex PCR; TCRdb stores in-frame clones only, minus some. The sample carries tens of thousands of clones, about two thirds recorded once. Sequenced material: PBMCs. The receptors originated from a woman aged 40 to 49 in good health and CMV-seropositive.

The rearrangement uses TRBV15 and TRBJ2-7; a possible D gene is TRBD2 (5 bases). The germline gives CDR1 LNHNV, CDR2 YYDKDF (reference sequence). The CDR3 totals 15 residues. Trimming took off 0 bases at V and 6 bases at J, with 15 bases between the two ends. The CDR3 nucleotides are TGTGCCACCAGCAGAGACGCAGGACTCATCGGCGAGCAGTACTTC. Its protein is CATSRDAGLIGEQYF.

The rearrangement joins TRBV27 to TRBJ1-6; 10 bases match TRBD1. Trimming cost V 5 bases and J 9 bases; bases outside gene matches: 10. The CDR3 sequence is 16 residues long. Germline-derived CDR1 and CDR2 are MNHEY and SMNVEV (reference sequence). The chain's CDR3 is CASSPIQTGGGSPLHF. The CDR3 nucleotides read TGTGCCAGCAGTCCGATCCAGACAGGGGGCGGTTCACCCCTCCACTTT.

This clone has more than one count but fewer than ten. The chain combines TRBV7-9 with TRBJ2-3; D is possibly TRBD1 (6 bases). V gave up 0 bases and J gave up 2 bases, with 9 bases separating them. CDR1 is SEHNR, CDR2 FQNEAQ, per germline (reference sequence). The CDR3 runs 15 residues. CDR3 sequence reads: CASSLARTVTDTQYF. The CDR3 nucleotides are TGTGCCAGCAGCTTAGCGAGGACAGTCACAGATACGCAGTATTTT.

V and J are TRBV18 and TRBJ2-7; D possibly corresponds to TRBD1 (6 bases). Per germline, CDR1 KGHSH and CDR2 LQKENI. This CDR3 is built from 14 residues. Trimming took off 3 bases at V and 0 bases at J, with 9 bases between the two ends. The CDR3 spells CASSPRDTSYEQYF. The CDR3 region has the DNA TGTGCCAGCTCACCTAGGGACACCTCCTACGAGCAGTACTTC. The whole variable domain, remainder taken from reference TRBV18 and TRBJ2-7, is NAGVMQNPRHLVRRRGQEARLRCSPMKGHSHVYWYRQLPEEGLKFMVYLQKENIIDESGMPKERFSAEFPKEGPSILRIQQVVRGDSAAYFCASSPRDTSYEQYFGPGTRLTVT.

The chain uses TRBV9 and TRBJ2-5; D is possibly TRBD1 (5 bases). Germline loops: CDR1 SGDLS, CDR2 YYNGEE. V was clipped by 3 bases and J by 3 bases, with 15 bases between them. The CDR3 spans 15 residues. The CDR3 DNA reads as TGTGCCAGCAGCGGTGGGGCCAGGGCCGAAGAGACCCAGTACTTC. It is translated as CASSGGARAEETQYF.

Only one count was recorded for this clone. The chain combines TRBV14 with TRBJ2-7; D is unresolved. CDR3 length: 13 amino acids. The V gene's germline CDR1 is SGHDN and CDR2 FVKESK. The V end lost 1 base, the J end lost 2 bases, and 6 bases lay between the germline ends. The CDR3 DNA reads as TGTGCCAGCAGCCAAGTTCAGACCTACGAGCAGTACTTC. Protein: CASSQVQTYEQYF.

This clone was counted between two and nine times. The rearrangement joins TRBV9 to TRBJ2-7; 8 bases align to TRBD2. V lost 4 bases to trimming and J lost 2 bases; unmatched junction nucleotides: 8. The CDR3 covers 15 residues. Germline CDR1 SGDLS, CDR2 YYNGEE. CDR3 coding DNA: TGTGCCAGCAGCCCTAAAGCGGGGGAGGCCTACGAGCAGTACTTC. The encoded protein is CASSPKAGEAYEQYF.

The rearrangement links TRBV5-6 to TRBJ2-5, with 9 bases aligning to TRBD2. Germline V gives CDR1 SGHDT, CDR2 YYEEEE. The CDR3 consists of 14 residues. V shed 1 base and J 5 bases; nucleotides not matched to a gene: 3. The CDR3 DNA reads TGTGCCAGCAGCTTGCGGAGCGGGGGGGAGACCCAGTACTTC. Its protein product is CASSLRSGGETQYF.

This clone appeared once. This chain uses TRBV6-1 with TRBJ2-1; D gene uncertain. The germline gives CDR1 MNHNS, CDR2 SASEGT. Trimming took off 4 bases at V and 6 bases at J, with 7 bases between the two ends. CDR3 length: 12 amino acids. CDR3 DNA: TGTGCCAGCAGTGGGGCCAGCAATGAGCAGTTCTTC. As protein: CASSGASNEQFF.

The chain combines TRBV5-1 with TRBJ2-1, with 9 bases that match TRBD2. CDR3 length: 13 amino acids. V lost 5 bases and J lost 12; bases outside the gene matches: 9. Germline V gene lookup returns CDR1 SGHRS and CDR2 YFSETQ. CDR3 in DNA: TGCGCCAGCAGGGCTAGCGGGGCACGGGGGCAGTTCTTC. It codes for CASRASGARGQFF.

The gene calls are TRBV29-1 and TRBJ2-1; 12 nucleotides line up with TRBD2. This CDR3 comprises 17 residues. Losses at the gene ends were 0 bases for V and 10 bases for J; bases not matched to a gene: 13. Germline values: CDR1 SQVTM, CDR2 ANQGSEA. This CDR3 reads CSVEDRGKTSGGWEQFF. CDR3 sequence (DNA): TGCAGCGTTGAAGATCGCGGGAAAACTAGCGGGGGGTGGGAGCAGTTCTTC.

The chain uses TRBV28 and TRBJ1-4, with 7 bases fitting TRBD1. The germline V gene has CDR1 MDHEN and CDR2 SYDVKM. V trimming: 4 bases; J trimming: 12 bases; junction bases outside the gene matches: 11. This CDR3 is built from 14 residues. CDR3 amino acids: CASSSTGTVNELFF. The CDR3 nucleotides are TGTGCCAGCAGTTCCACCGGGACAGTTAATGAACTGTTTTTT.

The chain uses TRBV7-9 and TRBJ2-1; 9 bases map to TRBD1. V was clipped by 6 bases and J by 6 bases; unmatched bases: 12. The CDR3 runs 16 residues. The V gene's germline CDR1 is SEHNR and CDR2 FQNEAQ (reference sequence). DNA for the CDR3: TGTGCCAGCAGTCTAACAGGGGGCGCGGTAGGCAATGAGCAGTTCTTC. Translated: CASSLTGGAVGNEQFF.

This chain connects TRBV2 to TRBJ2-5; 7 bases agree with TRBD1. This CDR3 region has 15 residues. CDR1 and CDR2 (germline): SNHLY, FYNNEI. The V gene end was trimmed by 7 bases and the J gene end by 0 bases; junction bases not matched to a gene: 8. The DNA for the CDR3 is TGTGCCAGCAACTTGGGACAGCTAAACCAAGAGACCCAGTACTTC. It yields the protein CASNLGQLNQETQYF. The full variable domain, rest sourced from reference TRBV2 and TRBJ2-5, is EPEVTQTPSHQVTQMGQEVILRCVPISNHLYFYWYRQILGQKVEFLVSFYNNEISEKSEIFDDQFSVERPDGSNFTLKIRSTKLEDSAMYFCASNLGQLNQETQYFGPGTRLLVL.

The chain joins TRBV19 to TRBJ1-1, with 9 positions matching TRBD1. V lost 4 bases, J lost 3 bases, and 3 bases stayed unmatched. The germline V gene has CDR1 LNHDA and CDR2 SQIVND (reference sequence). The length of the CDR3 is 14 residues. The CDR3 protein is CASSTRTGDTEAFF. The CDR3 DNA reads as TGTGCCAGTAGTACCCGGACAGGGGACACTGAAGCTTTCTTT.

This clone was seen a few times. The gene calls are TRBV29-1 and TRBJ1-1, with no clear D. Per the germline V gene, CDR1 is SQVTM and CDR2 is ANQGSEA. Trimming pared 2 bases from V and 1 base from J, leaving 26 bases between. CDR3 length equals 19 residues. In DNA, the CDR3 is TGCAGCGTTGAACTCCCGCCCCCAAAACTACGGCGCGGGAACACTGAAGCTTTCTTT. It codes for CSVELPPPKLRRGNTEAFF.

Notes on this clone: Germline is not matched at one junction end, which may reflect a read error. The rearrangement uses TRBV5-6 and TRBJ1-2; 11 nucleotides align to TRBD1. CDR3 size: 13 residues. Germline lookup yields CDR1 SGHDT and CDR2 YYEEEE. CDR3 DNA sequence: TGTGCCAGCAGTTTGGACAGGGGGCATGGCTACACCTTC. As protein: CASSLDRGHGYTF.

The rearrangement joins TRBV10-1 to TRBJ2-2, with D unclear. Germline V CDR1 and CDR2: WNHNN, SYGVQD (reference sequence). With 2 bases removed from V and 6 bases from J, the gap between germline ends came to 7 bases. The CDR3 is 13 residues long. Written as DNA, the CDR3 is TGCGCCAGCAGTGAGCAGGTAGCCGGGGAGCTGTTTTTT. It specifies CASSEQVAGELFF.

This clone has a handful of counts. V is TRBV27 and J is TRBJ1-1; weak D call: TRBD1 (6 bases). The CDR3 is made up of 14 amino acids. Trimming removed 3 bases from V and 7 bases from J, with 15 bases in between. The germline CDR1 and CDR2 sequences are MNHEY and SMNVEV (reference sequence). The CDR3 loop reads CASSFNWGQGEAFF. Written as DNA, the CDR3 is TGTGCCAGCAGTTTTAACTGGGGGCAGGGTGAAGCTTTCTTT.

The rearrangement links TRBV30 to TRBJ1-1, with D perhaps TRBD1 (5 bases). V lost 1 base and J 7 bases, leaving 13 bases between the germline ends. Germline V gives CDR1 GTSNPN, CDR2 SVGIG (reference sequence). There are 13 residues in the CDR3. The CDR3 bases are TGTGCCTGGAGTGCGGATACAGGTATTGAAGCTTTCTTT. Protein product: CAWSADTGIEAFF. Full variable domain (outside the CDR3, taken from reference TRBV30 and TRBJ1-1): SQTIHQWPATLVQPVGSPLSLECTVEGTSNPNLYWYRQAAGRGLQLLFYSVGIGQISSEVPQNLSASRPQDRQFILSSKKLLLSDSGFYLCAWSADTGIEAFFGQGTRLTVV.

The chain carries TRBV5-1 and TRBJ2-6; the D gene is possibly TRBD1 (6 bases). There are 14 residues in the CDR3. The V gene lost 8 bases and the J gene lost 0 bases, with 9 bases spanning the gap. CDR1 and CDR2 from the germline V gene are SGHRS and YFSETQ. The CDR3 DNA follows: TGCGCCAGTACAGGGATCTCTGGGGCCAACGTCCTGACTTTC. Its translation: CASTGISGANVLTF. The full variable domain, rest sourced from reference TRBV5-1 and TRBJ2-6, is KAGVTQTPRYLIKTRGQQVTLSCSPISGHRSVSWYQQTPGQGLQFLFEYFSETQRNKGNFPGRFSGRQFSNSRSEMNVSTLELGDSALYLCASTGISGANVLTFGAGSRLTVL.

The CDR3 nucleotides read TGTGCCAGCAGCCCTAGCGGGGACTACGAGCAGTACTTC. Encoded protein: CASSPSGDYEQYF. The genes are TRBV2 and TRBJ2-7, with 9 nucleotides matching TRBD2. This CDR3 comprises 13 residues. Germline loops: CDR1 SNHLY, CDR2 FYNNEI. J was trimmed by 3 bases and V by 6 bases; bases with no gene match: 3.

The chain employs TRBV2 and TRBJ1-3; D is ambiguous. Per the germline V gene, CDR1 is SNHLY and CDR2 is FYNNEI. CDR3 size: 13 residues. V shed 0 bases and J shed 8 bases, with 8 bases lying between them. The CDR3, as DNA: TGTGCCAGCAGTGAAGCACCCAGTTACACCATATATTTT. Its protein product is CASSEAPSYTIYF.

The chain links TRBV2 to TRBJ1-3; D not resolved. Germline CDR1 is SNHLY and CDR2 is FYNNEI. Between the trimmed V and J ends, which lost 8 bases and 2 bases, there was a span of 13 bases. The CDR3 is 14 residues long. For the CDR3, the DNA is TGTGCCAGCTCTGGGAGTTTGGCTGGAAACACCATATATTTT. Translating it yields CASSGSLAGNTIYF.

This clone was recorded once. The chain employs TRBV11-3 and TRBJ1-2; 8 nucleotides match TRBD1. The ends lost 5 bases at V and 6 bases at J; junction bases unmatched: 11. Germline values: CDR1 SGHNT, CDR2 YENEEA. The length of the CDR3 is 15 residues. CDR3 sequence: CASSVNWDRQNGYTF. CDR3 sequence (DNA): TGTGCCAGCAGCGTAAACTGGGACAGGCAGAATGGCTACACCTTC.